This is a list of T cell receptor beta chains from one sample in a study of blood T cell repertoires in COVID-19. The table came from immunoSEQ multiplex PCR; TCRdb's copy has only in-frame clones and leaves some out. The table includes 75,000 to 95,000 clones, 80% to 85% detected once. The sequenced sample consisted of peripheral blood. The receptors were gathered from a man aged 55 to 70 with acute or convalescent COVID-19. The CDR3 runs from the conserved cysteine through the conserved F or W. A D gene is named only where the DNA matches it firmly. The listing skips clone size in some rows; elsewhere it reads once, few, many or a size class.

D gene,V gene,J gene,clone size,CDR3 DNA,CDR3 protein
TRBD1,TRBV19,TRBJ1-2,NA,TGTGCCAGTAGACGGGACAGGGCGGACTATGGCTACACCTTC,CASRRDRADYGYTF
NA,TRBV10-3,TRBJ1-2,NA,TGTGCCATCAGTGAGGAGGGGAGGATCTATGGCTACACCTTC,CAISEEGRIYGYTF
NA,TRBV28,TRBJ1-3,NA,TGTGCCAGCAGGGGTTTAGCCTTGAGCTCTGGAAACACCATATATTTT,CASRGLALSSGNTIYF
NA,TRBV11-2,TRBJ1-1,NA,TGTGCCAGCAGCTCCGCGGTGTCGAACACTGAAGCTTTCTTT,CASSSAVSNTEAFF
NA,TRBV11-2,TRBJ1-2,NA,TGTGCCAGCAGCCAAGACAGGACTAACTATGGCTACACCTTC,CASSQDRTNYGYTF
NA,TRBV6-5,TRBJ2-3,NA,TGTGCCAGCAGTTACTCGAGTAGCAGAGAGCCAGATACGCAGTATTTT,CASSYSSSREPDTQYF
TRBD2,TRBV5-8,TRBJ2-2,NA,TGTGCCAGCAGCTCCCCGGGACTAGCGGGGGGTTTATCCTCCGGGGAGCTGTTTTTT,CASSSPGLAGGLSSGELFF
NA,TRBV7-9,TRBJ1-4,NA,TGTGCCAGCAGCTTCGGGAGAGATGAAAAACTGTTTTTT,CASSFGRDEKLFF
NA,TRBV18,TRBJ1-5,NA,TGTGCCAGCTCACCCGAGTATAGCCAGCCCCAGCATTTT,CASSPEYSQPQHF
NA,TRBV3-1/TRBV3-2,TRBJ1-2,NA,TGTGCCAGCACCTCCAGGGCAGGCAAGGCTTCTAACTATGGCTACACCTTC,CASTSRAGKASNYGYTF
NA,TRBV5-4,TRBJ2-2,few,TGTGCCAGCAGTACCGACGGGTTCACCGGGGAGCTGTTTTTT,CASSTDGFTGELFF
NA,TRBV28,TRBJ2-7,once,TGTGCCAGCAGTCGTCCTTCCTACTCCGGCTACGAGCAGTACTTC,CASSRPSYSGYEQYF
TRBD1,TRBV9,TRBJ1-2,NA,TGTGCCAGCAGCCCTGGACAGGGGGCGCGGGTCTATGGCTACACCTTC,CASSPGQGARVYGYTF
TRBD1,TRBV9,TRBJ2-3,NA,TGTGCCAGCAGCGCGACAGGGGTTGAAGATACGCAGTATTTT,CASSATGVEDTQYF
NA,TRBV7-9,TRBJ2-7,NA,TGTGCCAGCAGCTTCACGACAGGTTCCTACGAGCAGTACTTC,CASSFTTGSYEQYF
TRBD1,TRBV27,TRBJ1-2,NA,TGTGCCAGCAGTCCCGACAGGGGCCATGGCTACACCTTC,CASSPDRGHGYTF
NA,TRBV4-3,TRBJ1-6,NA,TGCGCCAGCAGCCAAGATACGTCAGGGGTCTCACCCCTCCACTTT,CASSQDTSGVSPLHF
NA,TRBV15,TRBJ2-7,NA,TGTGCCACCAGCAGACCCGACAGATACGAGCAGTACTTC,CATSRPDRYEQYF
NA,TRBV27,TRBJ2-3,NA,TGTGCCAGCAGTTTGTCGGGAGTAGATACGCAGTATTTT,CASSLSGVDTQYF
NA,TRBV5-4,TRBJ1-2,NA,TGTGCCAGCAGCTTGGCCGGGAAGGGCGGCTACACCTTC,CASSLAGKGGYTF
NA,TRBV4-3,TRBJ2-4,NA,TGCGCCAGCAGCCAAGATATAGCCAAAAACATTCAGTACTTC,CASSQDIAKNIQYF
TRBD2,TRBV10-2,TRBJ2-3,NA,TGCGCCAGCCGCCTCTCGCGGGGGGGGACAGATACGCAGTATTTT,CASRLSRGGTDTQYF
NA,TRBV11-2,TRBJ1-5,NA,TGTGCCAGCAGCCCAGGGAATAGCAATCAGCCCCAGCATTTT,CASSPGNSNQPQHF
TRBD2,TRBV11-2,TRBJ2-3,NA,TGTGCCAGCAGCTTAGTCGGAGGACTAGCGGGGACCTACACAGATACGCAGTATTTT,CASSLVGGLAGTYTDTQYF
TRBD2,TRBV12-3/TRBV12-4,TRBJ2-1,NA,TGTGCCAGCAATCCAGGACTAGCGGGGGAGCAGTTCTTC,CASNPGLAGEQFF
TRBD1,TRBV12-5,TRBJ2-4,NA,TGTGCTAGTGGTTTGGGATTGGGACAGGGAAGGGGGGCCAAAAACATTCAGTACTTC,CASGLGLGQGRGAKNIQYF
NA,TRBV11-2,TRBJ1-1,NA,TGTGCCAGCAGCCTGGGACACGACGATATGAACACTGAAGCTTTCTTT,CASSLGHDDMNTEAFF
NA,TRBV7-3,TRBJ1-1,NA,TGTGCCAGCAGCGCAGGACCGCGGGGCACTGAAGCTTTCTTT,CASSAGPRGTEAFF
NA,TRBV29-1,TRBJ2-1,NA,TGCAGCGTTGATGGTATGGGGCTCGATGAGCAGTTCTTC,CSVDGMGLDEQFF
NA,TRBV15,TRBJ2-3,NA,TGTGCCACCAGCAGACACACAGATACGCAGTATTTT,CATSRHTDTQYF
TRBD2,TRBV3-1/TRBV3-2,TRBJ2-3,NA,TGTGCCAGCAGCCAGAGCGGGACGGTCAGCACAGATACGCAGTATTTT,CASSQSGTVSTDTQYF
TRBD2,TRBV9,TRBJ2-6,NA,TGTGCCAGCAGCCCTGTTGGAGGGACTAGCGGGGTCCTCTCTGGGGCCAACGTCCTGACTTTC,CASSPVGGTSGVLSGANVLTF
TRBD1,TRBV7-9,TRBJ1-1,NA,TGTGCCAGCAGCTCAGGCCGGGACAGGGTCACTGAAGCTTTCTTT,CASSSGRDRVTEAFF
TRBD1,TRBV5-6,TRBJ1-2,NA,TGTGCCAGCAGCTCGGATACATCGGACAGGAGCAAAGGCTACACCTTC,CASSSDTSDRSKGYTF
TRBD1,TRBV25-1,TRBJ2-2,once,TGTGCCAGCAGTGACCAAGACAGGGCCTCGGCGCTGTTTTTT,CASSDQDRASALFF
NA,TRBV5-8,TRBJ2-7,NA,TGTGCCAGCAGCGCCTACTACGAGCAGTACTTC,CASSAYYEQYF
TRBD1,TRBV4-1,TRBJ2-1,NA,TGCGCCAGCAGCCAAGATCATCTCGAGGGGGCAGGTGAGCAGTTCTTC,CASSQDHLEGAGEQFF
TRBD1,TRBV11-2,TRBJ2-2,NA,TGTGCCAGCCGGGGACAGGGTAGAAACACCGGGGAGCTGTTTTTT,CASRGQGRNTGELFF
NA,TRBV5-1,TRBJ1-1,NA,TGCGCCAGCAGCTTGAGGGGTGGCACTGAAGCTTTCTTT,CASSLRGGTEAFF
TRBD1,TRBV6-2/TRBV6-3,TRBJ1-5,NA,TGTGCCAGCAGTTACTCAATATGGACAGGGGGTTTTGATCAGCCCCAGCATTTT,CASSYSIWTGGFDQPQHF
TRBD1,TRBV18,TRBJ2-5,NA,TGTGCCAGCTCAGGGACAGGGAGAGACCAAGAGACCCAGTACTTC,CASSGTGRDQETQYF
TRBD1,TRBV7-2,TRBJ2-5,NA,TGTGCCAGCAGCTTATTACAGGGGGCTTTTAAGTACTTC,CASSLLQGAFKYF
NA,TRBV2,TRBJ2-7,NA,TGTGCCAGCAGCTACGACGGACAGATAGGTTACGAGCAGTACTTC,CASSYDGQIGYEQYF
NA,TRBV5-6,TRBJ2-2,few,TGTGCCAGCAGCTCGGCCGGGTTCGGGGACACCGGGGAGCTGTTTTTT,CASSSAGFGDTGELFF
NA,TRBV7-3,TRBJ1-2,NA,TGTGCCAGCAGGAAATCCGGGACTGACAACTATGGCTACACCTTC,CASRKSGTDNYGYTF
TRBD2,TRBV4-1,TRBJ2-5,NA,TGCGCCAGCAGCCAAGGGGCCTTAAGCGGGGGGGCCGGAGAGACCCAGTACTTC,CASSQGALSGGAGETQYF
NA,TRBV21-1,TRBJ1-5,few,TGTGCCAGCAGCCCGGGACAGGGGTATCGGGATAGCAATCAGCCCCAGCATTTT,CASSPGQGYRDSNQPQHF
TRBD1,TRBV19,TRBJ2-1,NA,TGTGCCAGTTCGATTGGACAGGGGGCCTATGAGCAGTTCTTC,CASSIGQGAYEQFF
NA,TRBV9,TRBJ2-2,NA,TGTGCCAGCATGGACGGGGGTGCGAACACCGGGGAGCTGTTTTTT,CASMDGGANTGELFF
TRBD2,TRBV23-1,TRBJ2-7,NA,TGCGCCAGCAGTCCACAATCCTGGCTAGCGGGGGCCTACGAGCAGTACTTC,CASSPQSWLAGAYEQYF
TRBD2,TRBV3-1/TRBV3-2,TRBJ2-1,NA,TGTGCCAGCAGCCAGCCCTTCGAGCGGGGGTACAATGAGCAGTTCTTC,CASSQPFERGYNEQFF
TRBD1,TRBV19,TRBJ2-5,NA,TGTGCCAGTAGTCCCAGGGGGCGGGAGACCCAGTACTTC,CASSPRGRETQYF
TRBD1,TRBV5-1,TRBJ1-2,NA,TGCGCCAGCAGCTTGGCAGGGACAGGGCTTAATAGGGACTATGGCTACACCTTC,CASSLAGTGLNRDYGYTF
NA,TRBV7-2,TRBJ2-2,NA,TGTGCCAGCAGCTTAGGGCGATGGGGCTCCATCGCGAACACCGGGGAGCTGTTTTTT,CASSLGRWGSIANTGELFF
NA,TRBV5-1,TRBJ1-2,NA,TGCGCCAGCAGCTTTGGGGGCCTTAACTATGGCTACACCTTC,CASSFGGLNYGYTF
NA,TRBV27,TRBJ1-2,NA,TGTGCCAGCAGTTTAAAGGCAGGATATGGCTACACCTTC,CASSLKAGYGYTF